These 8 T cell receptor beta chains were sequenced from one sample in a study of blood T cells in healthy people across ages. A sample-barcoded 5' primer and a J-beta primer mix were used in a second PCR of about 7 to 12 cycles. TCRdb processed the 5' RACE reads anew with MiXCR; each CDR3 protein has one entry. This table holds about 570,000 distinct CDR3 sequences, 25% to 30% found once. Sequencing was performed on blood. The receptors were gathered from a woman aged 70-85 years in good health.

The CDR3 DNA follows: TGTGCCACCTGGTTAGGGACAGGAGACCCACGGGATGGCTACACCTTC. It is translated as CATWLGTGDPRDGYTF. The chain couples TRBV6-1 to TRBJ1-2; 8 bases are shared with TRBD1. Trimming took 10 bases from V and 6 from J; bases not matched to a gene: 19. Germline V lookup: CDR1 MNHNS, CDR2 SASEGT. The CDR3 sequence is 16 residues long.

This clonotype was recorded a few times. The chain uses TRBV27 and TRBJ1-5, with D maybe TRBD1 (6 bases). The germline CDR1 and CDR2 sequences are MNHEY and SMNVEV (reference sequence). V shed 4 bases and J shed 0 bases, with 16 bases lying between them. There are 17 residues in the CDR3. The CDR3 here is CASSSRQESYSNQPQHF. The CDR3 DNA reads TGTGCCAGCAGTTCCCGACAGGAGTCCTATAGCAATCAGCCCCAGCATTTT.

The V call is TRBV10-3, the J call TRBJ1-2, with 8 nucleotides matching TRBD1. Germline V gives CDR1 ENHRY, CDR2 SYGVKD. The junction had 11 bases not matched to a gene; V was cut back by 7 bases and J by 7 bases. The CDR3 covers 14 residues. As DNA, the CDR3 is TGTGCCATCACTCAGACAGGGGCCCTTGGTGGCTACACCTTC. It encodes CAITQTGALGGYTF.

The chain uses TRBV11-1 and TRBJ2-4; D is uncertain. Deletions cut 2 bases from V and 8 bases from J, with 10 bases between. The CDR3 is 13 residues long. The germline gives CDR1 SGHAT, CDR2 FQDESV (reference sequence). Here the CDR3 DNA reads TGTGCCAGCAGCTTATATCCCAAGGACATTCAGTACTTC. This sequence encodes CASSLYPKDIQYF.

This chain links TRBV6-2 or TRBV6-3 with TRBJ2-1; 11 bases are shared with TRBD1. CDR3 size: 17 residues. The V and J ends lost 7 bases and 5 bases, in that order; junction bases with no gene match: 13. Germline lookup yields CDR1 MNHEY and CDR2 SVGEGT. The CDR3 bases are TGTGCCAGCACCTCAAGGGACAGGGGGAAAGGCGACAATGAGCAGTTCTTC. The encoded protein is CASTSRDRGKGDNEQFF.

This clonotype was observed many times. This sequence joins TRBV5-1 and TRBJ2-5; the D gene is possibly TRBD2 (5 bases). The better agreement between TRBJ2-1 and the DNA end casts doubt on the J call. CDR1 and CDR2 from the germline V gene are SGHRS and YFSETQ. This CDR3 is 14 amino acids long. This CDR3 is CASSLALLEVEQFF. The DNA for the CDR3 is TGCGCCAGCAGCTTGGCTCTATTGGAGGTAGAGCAGTTCTTC.

This chain links TRBV29-1 with TRBJ1-1; 7 nucleotides align to TRBD1. In germline, CDR1 is SQVTM, CDR2 ANQGSEA. The CDR3 length is 12 residues. With V trimmed by 7 bases and J by 6 bases, 8 bases remained unmatched. As DNA, the CDR3 is TGCAGCGCACGACAGGGTGAGGCTGAAGCTTTCTTT. Translated: CSARQGEAEAFF.

The chain has TRBV12-3 or TRBV12-4 and TRBJ2-7; D gene ambiguous. V was shortened by 3 bases and J by 2 bases, with 14 bases between the two germline ends. CDR3 length: 15 residues. The CDR3 nucleotides read TGTGCCAGCAGTTTCGGTCTCGGCGGTACCTACGAGCAGTACTTC. Translation: CASSFGLGGTYEQYF.